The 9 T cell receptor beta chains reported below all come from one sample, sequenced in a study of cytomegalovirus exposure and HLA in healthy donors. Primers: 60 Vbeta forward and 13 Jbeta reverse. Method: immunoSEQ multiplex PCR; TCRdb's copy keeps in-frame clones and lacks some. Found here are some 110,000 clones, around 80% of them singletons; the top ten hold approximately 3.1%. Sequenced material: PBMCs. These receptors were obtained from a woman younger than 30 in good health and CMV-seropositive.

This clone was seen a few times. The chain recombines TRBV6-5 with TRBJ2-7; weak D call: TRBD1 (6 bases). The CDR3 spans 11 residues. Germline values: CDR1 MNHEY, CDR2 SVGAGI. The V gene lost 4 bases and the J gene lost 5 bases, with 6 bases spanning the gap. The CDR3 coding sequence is TGTGCCAGCAGTTCAGGGGACGAGCAGTACTTC. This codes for CASSSGDEQYF.

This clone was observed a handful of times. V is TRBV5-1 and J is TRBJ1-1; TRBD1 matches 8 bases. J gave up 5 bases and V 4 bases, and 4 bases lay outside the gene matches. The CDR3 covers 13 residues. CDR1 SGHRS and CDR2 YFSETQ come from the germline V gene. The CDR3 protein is CASSNRGVTEAFF. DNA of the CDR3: TGCGCCAGCAGCAACAGGGGGGTTACTGAAGCTTTCTTT.

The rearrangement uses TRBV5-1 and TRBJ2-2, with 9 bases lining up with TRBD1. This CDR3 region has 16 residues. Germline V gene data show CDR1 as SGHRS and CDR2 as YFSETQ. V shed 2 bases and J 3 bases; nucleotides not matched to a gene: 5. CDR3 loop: CASSFGTGRDTGELFF. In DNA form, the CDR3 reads TGCGCCAGCAGCTTCGGGACAGGGCGCGACACCGGGGAGCTGTTTTTT.

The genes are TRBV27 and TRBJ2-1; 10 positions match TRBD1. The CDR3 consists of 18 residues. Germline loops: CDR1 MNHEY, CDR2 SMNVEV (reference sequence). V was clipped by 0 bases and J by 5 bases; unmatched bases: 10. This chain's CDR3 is CASSLSPGTGALDNEQFF. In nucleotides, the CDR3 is TGTGCCAGCAGTTTATCGCCGGGGACAGGGGCCCTTGACAATGAGCAGTTCTTC.

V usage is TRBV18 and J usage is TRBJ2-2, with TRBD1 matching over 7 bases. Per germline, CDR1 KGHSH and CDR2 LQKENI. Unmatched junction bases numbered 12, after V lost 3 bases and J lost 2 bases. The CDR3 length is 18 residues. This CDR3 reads CASSPRRQTGENTGELFF. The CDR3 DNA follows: TGTGCCAGCTCACCCCGAAGACAAACAGGGGAAAACACCGGGGAGCTGTTTTTT.

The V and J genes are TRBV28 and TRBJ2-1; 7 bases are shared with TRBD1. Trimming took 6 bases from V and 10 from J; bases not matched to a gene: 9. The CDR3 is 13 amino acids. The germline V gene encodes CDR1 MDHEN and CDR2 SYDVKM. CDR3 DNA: TGTGCCAGCAGGGATACAGGGGTACAGGAGCAGTTCTTC. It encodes CASRDTGVQEQFF.

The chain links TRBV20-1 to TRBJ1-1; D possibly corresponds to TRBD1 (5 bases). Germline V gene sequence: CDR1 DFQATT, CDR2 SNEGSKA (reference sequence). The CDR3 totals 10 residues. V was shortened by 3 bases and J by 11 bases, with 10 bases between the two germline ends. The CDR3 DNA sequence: TGCAGTGCTAGTGGCAGGGCGGCTTTCTTT. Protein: CSASGRAAFF.

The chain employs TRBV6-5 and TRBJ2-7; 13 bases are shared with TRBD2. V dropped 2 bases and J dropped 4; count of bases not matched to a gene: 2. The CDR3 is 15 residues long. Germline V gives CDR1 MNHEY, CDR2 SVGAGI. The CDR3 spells CASSYVLAGGYEQYF. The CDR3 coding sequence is TGTGCCAGCAGTTACGTACTAGCGGGAGGGTACGAGCAGTACTTC.

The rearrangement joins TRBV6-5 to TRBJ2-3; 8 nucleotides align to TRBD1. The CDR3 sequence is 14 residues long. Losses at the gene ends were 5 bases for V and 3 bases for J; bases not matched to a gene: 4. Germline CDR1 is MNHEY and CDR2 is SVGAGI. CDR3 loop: CASSIGQGTDTQYF. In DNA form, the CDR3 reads TGTGCCAGCAGTATCGGACAGGGAACAGATACGCAGTATTTT.